Listed here are 19 T cell receptor beta chains from one sample, sequenced in a study of Ad26.COV2.S vaccination and SARS-CoV-2 variants (dated by TCRdb to the early 2020s). Preparation of the library involved the immunoSEQ multiplex PCR assay. The immuneACCESS repertoire file appears here via TCRdb, limited to in-frame rearrangements. These files lack a portion of the clones; in checked studies, under half of the deficit traces to unresolved V genes, and the cause of the others is not known. Present in this sample are more than 300,000 clones, 85% to 90% of which were seen just once. The top ten clonotypes cover approximately 5% of the sample. The sample's treatment or condition label is to be understood as: some 19 received Ad26.COV2.S at low or high dose, single or two shots; about 5 received placebo; per-sample allocation not given. For vaccine and placebo recipients, repertoires were sequenced using samples collected on day 63 after the first injection.

Sequences were derived from peripheral blood, sampled in a trial of Ad26.COV2.S vaccine versus placebo. The receptors stem from a person aged 18-65 years who received the Ad26.COV2.S COVID-19 vaccine or a placebo.

The chain recombines TRBV7-9 with TRBJ1-6, with a weak D call TRBD1 (5 bases). The V and J ends lost 3 bases and 9 bases respectively, with 9 bases between them. CDR1 and CDR2 from the germline V gene are SEHNR and FQNEAQ (reference sequence). There are 13 residues in the CDR3. This CDR3 is CASSFQGSSPLHF. CDR3 nucleotide sequence: TGTGCCAGCAGCTTCCAGGGTTCTTCACCCCTCCACTTT. Together with reference TRBV7-9 and TRBJ1-6, the CDR3 gives the full variable domain: DTGVSQNPRHKITKRGQNVTFRCDPISEHNRLYWYRQTLGQGPEFLTYFQNEAQLEKSRLLSDRFSAERPKGSFSTLEIQRTEQGDSAMYLCASSFQGSSPLHFGNGTRLTVT.

The rearrangement uses TRBV20-1 and TRBJ2-7; 7 bases are a match to TRBD2. V dropped 6 bases and J dropped 3; count of bases not matched to a gene: 8. This CDR3 has 13 residues. Germline V lookup: CDR1 DFQATT, CDR2 SNEGSKA (reference sequence). CDR3: CSASMAGDYEQYF. Written as DNA, the CDR3 is TGCAGTGCCAGTATGGCGGGAGACTACGAGCAGTACTTC.

This sequence joins TRBV10-2 and TRBJ1-1; 8 bases fit TRBD1. CDR1 and CDR2 (germline): WSHSY, SAAADI. V shed 2 bases, J shed 5 bases, and the junction held 10 bases outside the gene matches. The CDR3 length is 16 residues. The CDR3 DNA is TGCGCCAGCAGTGAGCCGGTGACAGGGGTGGAGACTGAAGCTTTCTTT. It encodes CASSEPVTGVETEAFF.

The CDR3 region has the DNA TGTGCCAGCAGCGGTGGACAGGGGTTGATCTACGAGCAGTACTTC. This encodes CASSGGQGLIYEQYF. The chain uses TRBV9 and TRBJ2-7; TRBD1 matches 9 bases. Germline assignment: CDR1 SGDLS and CDR2 YYNGEE. Trimming took 3 bases from V and 3 from J; bases not matched to a gene: 7. The CDR3 runs 15 residues.

There are a few counts of this clone. Other DNA sequences in the sample encode the same CDR3. The CDR3 nucleotides are TGTGCCAGCAGCGTAGCGGGATATGGCTACACCTTC. This sequence encodes CASSVAGYGYTF. This sequence joins TRBV9 and TRBJ1-2; D not certain. This CDR3 comprises 12 residues. Germline values: CDR1 SGDLS, CDR2 YYNGEE. V was cut by 0 bases and J by 5 bases, with 5 bases left in between. Filled out from reference TRBV9 and TRBJ1-2, the complete variable domain reads DSGVTQTPKHLITATGQRVTLRCSPRSGDLSVYWYQQSLDQGLQFLIQYYNGEERAKGNILERFSAQQFPDLHSELNLSSLELGDSALYFCASSVAGYGYTFGSGTRLTVV.

The chain uses TRBV9 and TRBJ2-3; 11 bases are a match to TRBD2. This CDR3 has 16 amino acids. Germline CDR1 SGDLS, CDR2 YYNGEE. Trimming cost V 0 bases and J 1 base; bases outside gene matches: 1. The CDR3 sequence is CASSVETSGGTDTQYF. CDR3 sequence (DNA): TGTGCCAGCAGCGTAGAGACTAGCGGGGGCACAGATACGCAGTATTTT.

This clone was seen a few times. The V and J genes are TRBV28 and TRBJ1-1; no definite D call. Trimming shortened V by 2 bases and J by 8 bases, and 12 bases separated the two germline ends. Germline V lookup: CDR1 MDHEN, CDR2 SYDVKM. The CDR3 loop spans 13 amino acids. CDR3 sequence (DNA): TGTGCCAGCAGTTTAGGGCCCGATGTGGAAGCTTTCTTT. Protein product: CASSLGPDVEAFF. The full variable domain, its missing parts supplied by reference TRBV28 and TRBJ1-1, is DVKVTQSSRYLVKRTGEKVFLECVQDMDHENMFWYRQDPGLGLRLIYFSYDVKMKEKGDIPEGYSVSREKKERFSLILESASTNQTSMYLCASSLGPDVEAFFGQGTRLTVV.

The genes are TRBV10-2 and TRBJ1-6; 7 bases match TRBD1. The germline V gene encodes CDR1 WSHSY and CDR2 SAAADI. J gave up 5 bases and V 3 bases, and 7 bases lay outside the gene matches. This CDR3 is built from 16 residues. CDR3 sequence reads: CASSEGRGTDNSPLHF. The CDR3 nucleotides read TGCGCCAGCAGTGAAGGGAGAGGGACAGATAATTCACCCCTCCACTTT.

The chain employs TRBV30 and TRBJ1-5; no clear D. The germline V and J ends were trimmed by 0 bases and 5 bases, with 11 bases remaining between them. The germline CDR1 and CDR2 sequences are GTSNPN and SVGIG (reference sequence). This CDR3 is 14 amino acids long. CDR3 region: CAWSVGRRYQPQHF. As DNA, the CDR3 is TGTGCCTGGAGTGTTGGGCGGAGGTATCAGCCCCAGCATTTT.

The chain has TRBV5-1 and TRBJ2-3; a possible D gene is TRBD1 (5 bases). Germline V gene data show CDR1 as SGHRS and CDR2 as YFSETQ. V lost 0 bases, J lost 0 bases, and 8 bases lay in between. The CDR3 totals 15 residues. The CDR3: CASSLAQGSTDTQYF. CDR3 nucleotides: TGCGCCAGCAGCTTGGCCCAGGGCAGCACAGATACGCAGTATTTT. Drawing the rest from reference TRBV5-1 and TRBJ2-3, the complete variable domain is KAGVTQTPRYLIKTRGQQVTLSCSPISGHRSVSWYQQTPGQGLQFLFEYFSETQRNKGNFPGRFSGRQFSNSRSEMNVSTLELGDSALYLCASSLAQGSTDTQYFGPGTRLTVL.

The rearrangement links TRBV18 to TRBJ2-3, with 7 bases fitting TRBD2. This CDR3 comprises 17 residues. Germline V CDR1 and CDR2: KGHSH, LQKENI. J lost 0 bases, V lost 6 bases, and 12 bases had no gene match. The CDR3 loop is CASSLPRRGISTDTQYF. CDR3 sequence (DNA): TGTGCCAGCTCTCTTCCTAGGCGGGGGATCAGCACAGATACGCAGTATTTT.

V usage is TRBV29-1 and J usage is TRBJ1-3; D not resolved. The germline gives CDR1 SQVTM, CDR2 ANQGSEA. V was shortened by 2 bases and J by 7 bases, with 6 bases between the two germline ends. This CDR3 has 11 residues. As DNA, the CDR3 is TGCAGCGTTGAAACAGATAACACCATATATTTT. Residues: CSVETDNTIYF.

In this sample, this clone turned up a few times. This chain uses TRBV7-9 with TRBJ1-1; D possibly corresponds to TRBD1 (6 bases). The CDR3 contains 15 residues. The V gene lost 1 base and the J gene lost 5 bases, with 14 bases spanning the gap. Germline CDR1 is SEHNR and CDR2 is FQNEAQ (reference sequence). CDR3 nucleotide sequence: TGTGCCAGCAGCTTAGGATTTGGGGGGCTTACTGAAGCTTTCTTT. This sequence encodes CASSLGFGGLTEAFF.

The J gene is TRBJ1-3, the V gene TRBV9; no clear D gene. Trimming stripped 0 bases from V and 0 bases from J, with 7 bases between. The germline V gene has CDR1 SGDLS and CDR2 YYNGEE. The CDR3 totals 15 residues. In nucleotides, the CDR3 is TGTGCCAGCAGCGTAGCAGTAGCCTCTGGAAACACCATATATTTT. Protein product: CASSVAVASGNTIYF.

This rearrangement joins TRBV5-4 to TRBJ2-3; 9 bases line up with TRBD2. Germline CDR1 is SGHNT and CDR2 is YYREEE (reference sequence). The J segment lost 4 bases and the V segment lost 4 bases, leaving 10 bases of the junction unmatched. There are 16 residues in the CDR3. The CDR3 DNA reads as TGTGCCAGCAGCCCACACGGCGGGGGGGTCGCAGATACGCAGTATTTT. Its protein product is CASSPHGGGVADTQYF.

The gene calls are TRBV5-1 and TRBJ2-1; no reliable D call. Germline assignment: CDR1 SGHRS and CDR2 YFSETQ. V was clipped by 2 bases and J by 9 bases, with 15 bases between them. The CDR3 has 14 amino acids. CDR3 in amino acids: CASSFRQTGSEQFF. CDR3 DNA: TGCGCCAGCAGCTTCAGGCAGACTGGTAGTGAGCAGTTCTTC.

This clone was picked up a small number of times. The CDR3 bases are TGTGCCAGCAGCCAAGTTGGACAGGCCCCCGACACTGAAGCTTTCTTT. It encodes CASSQVGQAPDTEAFF. This sequence joins TRBV14 and TRBJ1-1; 7 bases map to TRBD1. CDR1 SGHDN and CDR2 FVKESK come from the germline V gene. The V segment lost 1 base and the J segment 3 bases; nucleotides outside the gene matches: 8. The CDR3 spans 16 residues.

V gene TRBV9 combines with J gene TRBJ1-2, with TRBD1 matching 8 bases. Trimming removed 4 bases from V and 5 bases from J; junction bases left unmatched: 7. Germline values: CDR1 SGDLS, CDR2 YYNGEE. The CDR3 has 14 amino acids. The CDR3 loop is CASSLVTGAYGYTF. In DNA, the CDR3 is TGTGCCAGCAGCTTAGTGACAGGGGCATATGGCTACACCTTC.

V usage is TRBV30 and J usage is TRBJ1-4; 9 positions agree with TRBD1. Trimming cost V 6 bases and J 5 bases; bases outside gene matches: 7. Germline V CDR1 and CDR2: GTSNPN, SVGIG (reference sequence). This CDR3 spans 14 amino acids. The CDR3 region is CACSYGTGNEKLFF. Here the CDR3 DNA reads TGTGCCTGTAGTTACGGGACAGGGAATGAAAAACTGTTTTTT. The full variable domain, its missing parts supplied by reference TRBV30 and TRBJ1-4, is SQTIHQWPATLVQPVGSPLSLECTVEGTSNPNLYWYRQAAGRGLQLLFYSVGIGQISSEVPQNLSASRPQDRQFILSSKKLLLSDSGFYLCACSYGTGNEKLFFGSGTQLSVL.